Below are 10 T cell receptor beta chains sequenced from a single sample in a study of T-cell reconstitution after alpha-beta-depleted transplantation in children. Unique molecular identifiers featured in how the TCRbeta library was prepared. MiXCR was run by TCRdb on the PCR reads, yielding one entry per CDR3 protein. The table lists 60,000 to 85,000 distinct CDR3 sequences, 15% to 20% of them singletons. Sequenced here: PBMCs, mostly from graft donor cells, sampled 360 days after TCRalphabeta/CD19-depleted stem cell transplant. Source of these receptors: a male patient between 2 and 10 years old who had a stem cell transplant for acute lymphoblastic leukemia, so the T cells may come from the graft donor.

This clonotype was seen more than once but under ten times. This chain joins TRBV29-1 and TRBJ2-7; D is perhaps TRBD2 (6 bases). Germline V lookup: CDR1 SQVTM, CDR2 ANQGSEA. Trimming took off 4 bases at V and 9 bases at J, with 13 bases between the two ends. This CDR3 is built from 11 residues. The DNA for the CDR3 is TGCAGCGTTGCGGAGGGGCATGGGCAGTACTTC. As protein: CSVAEGHGQYF.

The genes are TRBV12-3 or TRBV12-4 and TRBJ1-1; 7 bases match TRBD1. Trimming took 6 bases from V and 7 from J; bases not matched to a gene: 5. This CDR3 region has 12 residues. The CDR3 nucleotides are TGTGCCAGCAGAATCAGGGGGAATGAAGCTTTCTTT. Protein sequence: CASRIRGNEAFF.

This clonotype was picked up a small number of times. The genes are TRBV28 and TRBJ2-5; 9 bases match TRBD2. The CDR3 consists of 15 residues. Germline V lookup: CDR1 MDHEN, CDR2 SYDVKM. V shed 3 bases and J 4 bases; nucleotides not matched to a gene: 6. CDR3 nucleotides: TGTGCCAGCAGTTTCCCTAGCGGGGAAGGAGAGACCCAGTACTTC. Translating it yields CASSFPSGEGETQYF. The full variable domain, with the rest looked up from reference TRBV28 and TRBJ2-5, is DVKVTQSSRYLVKRTGEKVFLECVQDMDHENMFWYRQDPGLGLRLIYFSYDVKMKEKGDIPEGYSVSREKKERFSLILESASTNQTSMYLCASSFPSGEGETQYFGPGTRLLVL.

This clonotype was found many times. The chain links TRBV29-1 to TRBJ2-1; D is ambiguous. Germline loops: CDR1 SQVTM, CDR2 ANQGSEA. Trimming shortened V by 0 bases and J by 4 bases, and 16 bases separated the two germline ends. The CDR3 has 16 residues. The CDR3 bases are TGCAGCGTTGAAGACCCTGTCGGAAGTATTTACAATGAGCAGTTCTTC. Protein product: CSVEDPVGSIYNEQFF.

This clonotype was seen ten or more times. The chain links TRBV3-1 to TRBJ2-6; TRBD2 agrees at 8 bases. Germline V lookup: CDR1 LGHDT, CDR2 YNNKEL (reference sequence). The CDR3 extends over 14 amino acids. The ends lost 4 bases at V and 8 bases at J; junction bases unmatched: 4. The CDR3 DNA is TGTGCCAGCAGCCCTGGGACTAGGACCAACGTCCTGACTTTC. It translates to CASSPGTRTNVLTF.

The J gene is TRBJ2-7, the V gene TRBV7-9; no reliable D call. This CDR3 region has 14 residues. Germline CDR1 SEHNR, CDR2 FQNEAQ (reference sequence). With 4 bases removed from V and 0 bases from J, the gap between germline ends came to 10 bases. The CDR3 DNA reads TGTGCCAGCAGCTCCCCCCGGGTCTCCTACGAGCAGTACTTC. Translated: CASSSPRVSYEQYF.

The chain employs TRBV6-1 and TRBJ2-3, with 9 bases lining up with TRBD1. There are 16 residues in the CDR3. Germline lookup yields CDR1 MNHNS and CDR2 SASEGT. Unmatched junction bases numbered 8, after V lost 6 bases and J lost 1 base. CDR3 coding DNA: TGTGCCAGCAGCGCCCGGGACAGGGCTGGCACAGATACGCAGTATTTT. Translation gives CASSARDRAGTDTQYF.

The sample holds a few counts of this clonotype. This sequence joins TRBV10-3 and TRBJ2-3, with D possibly matching TRBD1 (6 bases). The germline V gene encodes CDR1 ENHRY and CDR2 SYGVKD. Trimming took 6 bases from V and 0 from J, leaving 13 bases between them. The CDR3 is 15 amino acids. The CDR3 protein is CAISWTEISTDTQYF. The CDR3 DNA is TGTGCCATCAGCTGGACAGAGATAAGCACAGATACGCAGTATTTT.

The rearrangement links TRBV12-5 to TRBJ2-7; D is unclear. The CDR3 length is 14 residues. Trimming stripped 3 bases from V and 2 bases from J, with 11 bases between. Germline loops: CDR1 LGHNT, CDR2 FRNRAP. CDR3 sequence reads: CASGFRSATYEQYF. CDR3 DNA: TGTGCTAGTGGTTTCCGCTCAGCCACCTACGAGCAGTACTTC.

This clonotype was recorded a few times. V and J are TRBV12-3 or TRBV12-4 and TRBJ1-2; possible D gene TRBD1, 6 bases. This CDR3 is 14 amino acids long. The V and J ends lost 7 bases and 7 bases respectively, with 19 bases between them. CDR3 in amino acids: CASMRAQTGSGYTF. The CDR3 DNA reads as TGTGCCAGCATGAGGGCCCAAACAGGGTCTGGCTACACCTTC.